This is a list of T cell receptor beta chains from one sample in a study of cytomegalovirus exposure and HLA in healthy donors. Profiled with immunoSEQ multiplex PCR; TCRdb holds only in-frame clones, not every one. The sample shows 75,000 to 95,000 clones, about nine tenths of them seen only once. Specimen: PBMCs. These receptors were collected from a man between 18 and 35 years old in good health and CMV-seronegative. CDR3s include the opening cysteine and the closing phenylalanine or tryptophan. D genes are given only for firm matches. For some rows the clone size is stated as once, few or many, or as a class when expanded; others skip it.

v_call: TRBV4-1
d_call: TRBD1
j_call: TRBJ2-2
clone_size: once
cdr3_nt: TGCGCCAGCAGCCAAGTTAGGGGGCGTATATCAGGGCGTTTAACCGGGGAGCTGTTTTTT
cdr3_aa: CASSQVRGRISGRLTGELFF

v_call: TRBV7-6
d_call: TRBD2
j_call: TRBJ2-2
clone_size: NA
cdr3_nt: TGTGCCAGCAGAAGCTTAGCCCCTCTTTCGAGCGGGAGCATAAACACCGGGGAGCTGTTTTTT
cdr3_aa: CASRSLAPLSSGSINTGELFF

v_call: TRBV5-6
d_call: TRBD2
j_call: TRBJ2-7
clone_size: NA
cdr3_nt: TGTGCCAGCGGGGGACTAGGAGCCTACGAGCAGTACTTC
cdr3_aa: CASGGLGAYEQYF

v_call: TRBV28
d_call: NA
j_call: TRBJ1-4
clone_size: NA
cdr3_nt: TGTGCTTCAGACAGTAATGAAAAACTGTTTTTT
cdr3_aa: CASDSNEKLFF

v_call: TRBV5-4
d_call: TRBD1
j_call: TRBJ2-5
clone_size: NA
cdr3_nt: TGTGCCAGCAGCTTGCGTTCGGGCAGGGGGGAGACCCAGTACTTC
cdr3_aa: CASSLRSGRGETQYF

v_call: TRBV7-2
d_call: TRBD2
j_call: TRBJ2-1
clone_size: NA
cdr3_nt: TGTGCCAGCAGCTTTAGCGGGAGCAATGAGCAGTTCTTC
cdr3_aa: CASSFSGSNEQFF

v_call: TRBV7-2
d_call: TRBD2
j_call: TRBJ2-1
clone_size: few
cdr3_nt: TGTGCCAGCAGCAAAGAAGGCCTAGCGGGTCCCTCGGAGCAGTTCTTC
cdr3_aa: CASSKEGLAGPSEQFF

v_call: TRBV18
d_call: NA
j_call: TRBJ1-1
clone_size: NA
cdr3_nt: TGTGCCAGCTCAGCTCTACGGACTGAAGCTTTCTTT
cdr3_aa: CASSALRTEAFF

v_call: TRBV5-4
d_call: TRBD2
j_call: TRBJ2-3
clone_size: NA
cdr3_nt: TGTGCCAGCAGCCCATCACTAGCGGGAGGCTTCACAGATACGCAGTATTTT
cdr3_aa: CASSPSLAGGFTDTQYF

v_call: TRBV9
d_call: TRBD1
j_call: TRBJ1-2
clone_size: NA
cdr3_nt: TGTGCCAGCAGCGTCAGTATCGGACAGGGGGCGTATGGCTACACCTTC
cdr3_aa: CASSVSIGQGAYGYTF

v_call: TRBV21-1
d_call: NA
j_call: TRBJ1-6
clone_size: NA
cdr3_nt: TGTGCCAGCAGCAAATTCCACCGGGACAGGGTGAGTTCACCCCTCCACTTT
cdr3_aa: CASSKFHRDRVSSPLHF

v_call: TRBV7-2
d_call: TRBD1
j_call: TRBJ2-7
clone_size: NA
cdr3_nt: TGTGCCAGCAGCCCCAGGGACAGAGACGAGCAGTACTTC
cdr3_aa: CASSPRDRDEQYF

v_call: TRBV9
d_call: NA
j_call: TRBJ1-4
clone_size: NA
cdr3_nt: TGTGCCAGCAGCGTAGGCAGATTAAATGAAAAACTGTTTTTT
cdr3_aa: CASSVGRLNEKLFF

v_call: TRBV30
d_call: NA
j_call: TRBJ1-1
clone_size: NA
cdr3_nt: TGTGCCTTGACAGTAAGGGGCACTGAAGCTTTCTTT
cdr3_aa: CALTVRGTEAFF

v_call: TRBV19
d_call: NA
j_call: TRBJ1-1
clone_size: NA
cdr3_nt: TGTGCCAGTAGTATGTCAGGGCCCAGCACTGAAGCTTTCTTT
cdr3_aa: CASSMSGPSTEAFF

v_call: TRBV6-1
d_call: NA
j_call: TRBJ1-2
clone_size: NA
cdr3_nt: TGTGCCAGCAGTGAATGGTTCCCGACTCGCAGTGGCTACACCTTC
cdr3_aa: CASSEWFPTRSGYTF

v_call: TRBV6-5
d_call: TRBD2
j_call: TRBJ2-7
clone_size: NA
cdr3_nt: TGTGCCAGCGTGAAGCTAGCGGGATCCGAGCAGTACTTC
cdr3_aa: CASVKLAGSEQYF

v_call: TRBV5-1
d_call: TRBD1
j_call: TRBJ2-5
clone_size: NA
cdr3_nt: TGCGCCAGCAGCTCCGGGACAGGGGATCAAGAGACCCAGTACTTC
cdr3_aa: CASSSGTGDQETQYF

v_call: TRBV6-5
d_call: NA
j_call: TRBJ2-1
clone_size: NA
cdr3_nt: TGTGCCAGCACCTACCGGTCTAAGCAGTTCTTC
cdr3_aa: CASTYRSKQFF

v_call: TRBV6-1
d_call: NA
j_call: TRBJ2-7
clone_size: NA
cdr3_nt: TGTGCCAGCAGTGAAGCGGCATCCATCCCGAACTACGAGCAGTACTTC
cdr3_aa: CASSEAASIPNYEQYF

v_call: TRBV28
d_call: NA
j_call: TRBJ2-7
clone_size: NA
cdr3_nt: TGTGCCAGCAGCCCCCTAAACTTCGTCCGGGACGAGCAGTACTTC
cdr3_aa: CASSPLNFVRDEQYF

v_call: TRBV19
d_call: TRBD1
j_call: TRBJ1-2
clone_size: NA
cdr3_nt: TGTGCCAGTAGAGAGGACAGGGGGCGAAGCTATGGCTACACCTTC
cdr3_aa: CASREDRGRSYGYTF

v_call: TRBV20-1
d_call: NA
j_call: TRBJ2-7
clone_size: NA
cdr3_nt: TGCAGTGCTAGAGTGATCTACGAGCAGTACTTC
cdr3_aa: CSARVIYEQYF

v_call: TRBV30
d_call: NA
j_call: TRBJ1-4
clone_size: NA
cdr3_nt: TGTGCCTGGAGTTTCGCATCCCCCGGGAGGGCGCGGGTTGAAAAACTGTTTTTT
cdr3_aa: CAWSFASPGRARVEKLFF

v_call: TRBV30
d_call: TRBD2
j_call: TRBJ2-3
clone_size: once
cdr3_nt: TGTGCCTGGAGTCCTACGGGAGGCGGTAGAGATACGCAGTATTTT
cdr3_aa: CAWSPTGGGRDTQYF

v_call: TRBV25-1
d_call: NA
j_call: TRBJ1-1
clone_size: NA
cdr3_nt: TGTGCCAGCAAGGGCACGGGATCCCTCATGAACACTGAAGCTTTCTTT
cdr3_aa: CASKGTGSLMNTEAFF

v_call: TRBV7-9
d_call: NA
j_call: TRBJ2-1
clone_size: NA
cdr3_nt: TGTTCCAGCAGCTTAGTAGCGCATGAGCAGTTCTTC
cdr3_aa: CSSSLVAHEQFF

v_call: TRBV2
d_call: TRBD2
j_call: TRBJ2-7
clone_size: NA
cdr3_nt: TGTGCCAGCAGTGAAGTTAGCGGGAGGGCCTACGAGCAGTACTTC
cdr3_aa: CASSEVSGRAYEQYF

v_call: TRBV7-2
d_call: TRBD1
j_call: TRBJ2-7
clone_size: NA
cdr3_nt: TGTGCCAGCAGCGGACAGGGGGCCGGGGGGGGCTCCTACGAGCAGTACTTC
cdr3_aa: CASSGQGAGGGSYEQYF

v_call: TRBV5-1
d_call: NA
j_call: TRBJ1-2
clone_size: once
cdr3_nt: TGCGCCAGCAGCATAACGCGAGCAGGACACATAGTACTAAACTATGGCTACACCTTC
cdr3_aa: CASSITRAGHIVLNYGYTF

v_call: TRBV5-1
d_call: TRBD1
j_call: TRBJ1-2
clone_size: NA
cdr3_nt: TGCGCCAGCAGCTTGGGGGTGACAGGGAACTATGGCTACACCTTC
cdr3_aa: CASSLGVTGNYGYTF

v_call: TRBV29-1
d_call: TRBD1
j_call: TRBJ1-5
clone_size: NA
cdr3_nt: TGCAGCGTTAAAGGGACAGGCGCCAATCAGCCCCAGCATTTT
cdr3_aa: CSVKGTGANQPQHF

v_call: TRBV6-4
d_call: TRBD2
j_call: TRBJ2-5
clone_size: NA
cdr3_nt: TGTGCCAGCACCGACCCACTAGCGGGCGTGGTTTTGGCCCAGTACTTC
cdr3_aa: CASTDPLAGVVLAQYF

v_call: TRBV5-1
d_call: TRBD2
j_call: TRBJ2-1
clone_size: NA
cdr3_nt: TGCGCCAGCAGCTTGTCGAGGGCGGGAGCGGGTCGGGCGGCCTCCAATGAGCAGTTCTTC
cdr3_aa: CASSLSRAGAGRAASNEQFF

v_call: TRBV19
d_call: NA
j_call: TRBJ2-2
clone_size: NA
cdr3_nt: TGTGCCAGTAGTATAGGTCACAGGGCCGGGGAGCTGTTTTTT
cdr3_aa: CASSIGHRAGELFF

v_call: TRBV6-5
d_call: NA
j_call: TRBJ1-1
clone_size: NA
cdr3_nt: TGTGCCAGCAACGTCGGGGGGGGCATGAACACTGAAGCTTTCTTT
cdr3_aa: CASNVGGGMNTEAFF

v_call: TRBV4-3
d_call: NA
j_call: TRBJ2-4
clone_size: NA
cdr3_nt: TGCGCCAGCAGCCAAGATCCGCAGGGCCTGGACAAAAACATTCAGTACTTC
cdr3_aa: CASSQDPQGLDKNIQYF

v_call: TRBV9
d_call: TRBD1
j_call: TRBJ2-1
clone_size: NA
cdr3_nt: TGTGCCAGCAGCGCCCGTCTTATTCCGGGACAGGGAAGGAATGAGCAGTTCTTC
cdr3_aa: CASSARLIPGQGRNEQFF

v_call: TRBV7-6
d_call: NA
j_call: TRBJ2-1
clone_size: once
cdr3_nt: TGTGCCAGCAGCTTAGCGCCAGGGGATGACAATGAGCAGTTCTTC
cdr3_aa: CASSLAPGDDNEQFF